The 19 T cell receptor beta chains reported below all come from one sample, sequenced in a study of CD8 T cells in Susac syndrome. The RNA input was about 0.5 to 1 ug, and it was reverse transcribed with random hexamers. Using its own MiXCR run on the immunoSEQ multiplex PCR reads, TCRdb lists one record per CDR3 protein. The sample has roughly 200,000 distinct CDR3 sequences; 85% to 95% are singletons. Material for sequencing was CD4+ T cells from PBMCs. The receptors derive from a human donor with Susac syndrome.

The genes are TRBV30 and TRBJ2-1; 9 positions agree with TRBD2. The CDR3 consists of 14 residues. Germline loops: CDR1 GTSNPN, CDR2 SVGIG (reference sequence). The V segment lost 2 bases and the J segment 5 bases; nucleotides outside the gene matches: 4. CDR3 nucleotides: TGTGCCTGGAGTCCCGGGACTAGCAACAATGAGCAGTTCTTC. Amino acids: CAWSPGTSNNEQFF.

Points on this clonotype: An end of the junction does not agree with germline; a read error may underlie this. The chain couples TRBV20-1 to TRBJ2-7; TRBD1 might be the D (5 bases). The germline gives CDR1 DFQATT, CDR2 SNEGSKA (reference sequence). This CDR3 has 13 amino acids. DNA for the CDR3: TGCAGTGCCCGGAACAGGTTCTCCTACGATCAGTACTTC. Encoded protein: CSARNRFSYDQYF.

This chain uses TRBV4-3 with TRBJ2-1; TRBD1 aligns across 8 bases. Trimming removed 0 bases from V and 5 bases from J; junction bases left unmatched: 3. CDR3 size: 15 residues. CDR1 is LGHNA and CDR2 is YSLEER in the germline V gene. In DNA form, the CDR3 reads TGCGCCAGCAGCCAAGAGTGGGGACAGGACAATGAGCAGTTCTTC. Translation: CASSQEWGQDNEQFF.

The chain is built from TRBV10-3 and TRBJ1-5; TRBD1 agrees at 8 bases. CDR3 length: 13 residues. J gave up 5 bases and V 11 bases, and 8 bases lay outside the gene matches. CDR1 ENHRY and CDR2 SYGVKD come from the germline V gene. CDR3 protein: CAASEDRDQPQHF. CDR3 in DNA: TGTGCCGCCAGCGAGGACAGGGATCAGCCCCAGCATTTT.

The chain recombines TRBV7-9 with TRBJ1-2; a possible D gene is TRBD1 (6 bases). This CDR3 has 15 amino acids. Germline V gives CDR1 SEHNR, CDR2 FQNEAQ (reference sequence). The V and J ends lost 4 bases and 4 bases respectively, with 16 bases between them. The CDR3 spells CASSSRDTFFYGYTF. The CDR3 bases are TGTGCCAGCAGCTCACGGGACACATTTTTCTATGGCTACACCTTC.

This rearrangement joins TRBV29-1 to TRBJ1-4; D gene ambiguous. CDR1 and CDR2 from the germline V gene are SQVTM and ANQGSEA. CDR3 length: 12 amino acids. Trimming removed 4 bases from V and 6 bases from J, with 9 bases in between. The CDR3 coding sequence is TGCAGCGTTGTGGGCGCGGATGAAAAACTGTTTTTT. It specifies CSVVGADEKLFF.

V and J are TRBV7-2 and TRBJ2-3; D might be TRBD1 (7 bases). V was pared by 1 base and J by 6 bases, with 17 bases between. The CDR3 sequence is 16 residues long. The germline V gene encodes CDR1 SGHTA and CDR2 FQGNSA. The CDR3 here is CASSLVRGSTGDTQYF. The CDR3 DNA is TGTGCCAGCAGCTTAGTCCGGGGGTCGACAGGGGATACGCAGTATTTT.

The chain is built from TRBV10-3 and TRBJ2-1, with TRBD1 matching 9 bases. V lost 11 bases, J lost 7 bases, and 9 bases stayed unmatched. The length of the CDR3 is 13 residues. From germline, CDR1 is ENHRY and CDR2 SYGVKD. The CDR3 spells CAVADDRGNEQFF. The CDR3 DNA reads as TGTGCCGTGGCCGATGACAGGGGGAATGAGCAGTTCTTC.

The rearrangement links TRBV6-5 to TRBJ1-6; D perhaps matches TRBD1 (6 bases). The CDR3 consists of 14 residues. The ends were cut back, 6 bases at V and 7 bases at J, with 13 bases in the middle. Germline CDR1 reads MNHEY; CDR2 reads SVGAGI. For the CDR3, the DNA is TGTGCCAGCAGAAGACAGGTCGGGAATTCACCCCTCCACTTT. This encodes CASRRQVGNSPLHF.

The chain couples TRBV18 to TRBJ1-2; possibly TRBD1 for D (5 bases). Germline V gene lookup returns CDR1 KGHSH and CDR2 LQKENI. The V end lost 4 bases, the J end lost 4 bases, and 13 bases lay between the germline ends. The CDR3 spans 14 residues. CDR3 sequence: CASSLGAGTYGYTF. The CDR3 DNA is TGTGCCAGCTCACTTGGCGCAGGGACCTATGGCTACACCTTC.

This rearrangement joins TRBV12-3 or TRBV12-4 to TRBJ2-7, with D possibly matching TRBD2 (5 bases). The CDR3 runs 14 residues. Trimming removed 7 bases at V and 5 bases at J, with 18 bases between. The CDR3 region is CASTLTGFANEQYF. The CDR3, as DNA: TGTGCCAGCACCTTGACGGGATTCGCTAACGAGCAGTACTTC.

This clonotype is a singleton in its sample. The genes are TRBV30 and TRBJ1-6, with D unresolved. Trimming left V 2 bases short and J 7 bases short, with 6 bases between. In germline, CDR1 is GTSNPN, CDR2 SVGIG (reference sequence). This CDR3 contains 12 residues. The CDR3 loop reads CAWSRRNSPLHF. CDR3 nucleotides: TGTGCCTGGAGTAGACGAAATTCACCCCTCCACTTT.

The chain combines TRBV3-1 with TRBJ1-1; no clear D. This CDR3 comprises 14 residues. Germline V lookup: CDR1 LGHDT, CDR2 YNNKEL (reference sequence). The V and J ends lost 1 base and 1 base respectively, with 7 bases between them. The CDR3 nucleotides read TGTGCCAGCAGCCAAGGACTGGAGAACACTGAAGCTTTCTTT. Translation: CASSQGLENTEAFF.

Here the CDR3 DNA reads TGTGCCAGCAGCTACCAGTCGCCCTATTCCAAAAACATTCAGTACTTC. Its protein product is CASSYQSPYSKNIQYF. V usage is TRBV7-9 and J usage is TRBJ2-4, with D hard to call. Germline CDR1 reads SEHNR; CDR2 reads FQNEAQ (reference sequence). V gave up 4 bases and J gave up 2 bases, with 15 bases separating them. The CDR3 is 16 amino acids.

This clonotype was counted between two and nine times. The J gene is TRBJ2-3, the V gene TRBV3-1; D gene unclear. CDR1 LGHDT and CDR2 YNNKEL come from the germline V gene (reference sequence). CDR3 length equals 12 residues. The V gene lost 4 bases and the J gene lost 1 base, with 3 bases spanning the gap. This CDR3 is CASSRRTDTQYF. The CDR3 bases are TGTGCCAGCAGCCGACGCACAGATACGCAGTATTTT.

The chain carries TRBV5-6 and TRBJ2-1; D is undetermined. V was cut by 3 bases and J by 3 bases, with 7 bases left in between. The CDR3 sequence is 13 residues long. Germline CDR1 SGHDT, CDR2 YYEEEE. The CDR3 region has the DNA TGTGCCAGCAGCTCGACCCACTACAATGAGCAGTTCTTC. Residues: CASSSTHYNEQFF.

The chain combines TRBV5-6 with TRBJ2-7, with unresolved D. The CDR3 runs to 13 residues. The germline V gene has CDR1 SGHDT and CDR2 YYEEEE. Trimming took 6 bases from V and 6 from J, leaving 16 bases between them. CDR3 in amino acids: CASTRDLGTEQYF. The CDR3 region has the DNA TGTGCCAGCACCCGCGACCTGGGCACCGAGCAGTACTTC.

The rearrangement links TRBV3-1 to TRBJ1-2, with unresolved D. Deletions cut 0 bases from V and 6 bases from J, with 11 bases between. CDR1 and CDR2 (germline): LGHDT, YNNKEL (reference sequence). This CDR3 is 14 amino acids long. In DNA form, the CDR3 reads TGTGCCAGCAGCCAAGACTTGGGCTTCAATGGCTACACCTTC. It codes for CASSQDLGFNGYTF.

The CDR3 spells CASAKSGLAGGRSDIDTQYF. The CDR3 DNA reads TGTGCCAGTGCTAAATCCGGGCTAGCGGGGGGCCGGTCTGATATTGATACGCAGTATTTT. The J gene is TRBJ2-3, the V gene TRBV19, with TRBD2 matching 11 bases. Germline loops: CDR1 LNHDA, CDR2 SQIVND (reference sequence). This CDR3 is 20 amino acids long. The J segment lost 6 bases and the V segment lost 8 bases, leaving 25 bases of the junction unmatched.